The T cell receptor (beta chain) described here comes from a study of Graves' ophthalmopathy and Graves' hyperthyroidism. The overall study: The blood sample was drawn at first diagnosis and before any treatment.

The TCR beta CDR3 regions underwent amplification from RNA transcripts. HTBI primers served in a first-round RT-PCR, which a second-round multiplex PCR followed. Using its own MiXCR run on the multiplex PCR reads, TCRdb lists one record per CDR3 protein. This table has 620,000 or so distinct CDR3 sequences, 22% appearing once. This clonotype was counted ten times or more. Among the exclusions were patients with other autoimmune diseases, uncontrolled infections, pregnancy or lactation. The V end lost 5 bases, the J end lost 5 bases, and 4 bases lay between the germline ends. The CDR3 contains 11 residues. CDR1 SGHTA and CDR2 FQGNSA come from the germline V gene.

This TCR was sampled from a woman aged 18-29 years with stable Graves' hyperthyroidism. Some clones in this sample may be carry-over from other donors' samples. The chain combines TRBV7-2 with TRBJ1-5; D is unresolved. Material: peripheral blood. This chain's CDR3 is CASSHHQPQHF. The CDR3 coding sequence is TGTGCCAGCAGCCACCATCAGCCCCAGCATTTT.